This T cell receptor (beta chain) appears in the sequencing data of a study of early T cells in non-severe SARS-CoV-2 infection. Study as a whole: Chains were not paired, and sequencing was done on bulk RNA from unsorted whole blood. Overall study findings and caveats: Reliance on VDJdb matching favored anti-spike CD8 responses; private and CD4 specificities were missed.

Separate cDNA molecules each had unique molecular identifiers attached to them. Each CDR3 protein is one row after TCRdb ran MiXCR on the 5' RACE reads. The sample contains around 82,000 distinct CDR3 sequences, about 12% of which appear only once. The CDR3 has 13 amino acids. V lost 4 bases to trimming and J lost 0 bases, with 6 bases between them. CDR1 is SNHLY and CDR2 is FYNNEI in the germline V gene. Of note for this clonotype: Its target is not known.

The V and J genes are TRBV2 and TRBJ2-5; possibly TRBD2 for D (6 bases). The TCR was taken from an adult who was a healthcare worker with PCR-confirmed SARS-CoV-2 infection or an uninfected control (not recorded which). The sequencing input was whole blood. CDR3 DNA: TGTGCCAGCAGTGGGGACTACCAAGAGACCCAGTACTTC. This codes for CASSGDYQETQYF.